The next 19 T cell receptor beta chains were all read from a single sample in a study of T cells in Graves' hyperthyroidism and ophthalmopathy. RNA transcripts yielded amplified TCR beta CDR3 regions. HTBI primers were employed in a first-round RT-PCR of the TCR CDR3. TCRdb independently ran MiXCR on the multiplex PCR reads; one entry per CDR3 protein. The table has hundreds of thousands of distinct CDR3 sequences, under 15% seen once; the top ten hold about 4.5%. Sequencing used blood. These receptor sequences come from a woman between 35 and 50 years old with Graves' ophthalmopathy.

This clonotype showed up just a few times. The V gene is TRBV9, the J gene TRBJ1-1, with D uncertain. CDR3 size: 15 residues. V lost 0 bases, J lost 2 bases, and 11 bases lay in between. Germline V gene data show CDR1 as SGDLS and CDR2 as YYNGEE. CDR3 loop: CASSVGRQFNTEAFF. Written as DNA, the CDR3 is TGTGCCAGCAGCGTAGGGCGTCAGTTCAACACTGAAGCTTTCTTT.

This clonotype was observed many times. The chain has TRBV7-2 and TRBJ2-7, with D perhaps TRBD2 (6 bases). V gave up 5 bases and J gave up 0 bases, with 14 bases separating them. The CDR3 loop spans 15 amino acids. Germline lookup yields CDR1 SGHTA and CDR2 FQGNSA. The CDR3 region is CASSTVRGSSYEQYF. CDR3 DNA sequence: TGTGCCAGCAGCACAGTTCGGGGGAGCTCCTACGAGCAGTACTTC.

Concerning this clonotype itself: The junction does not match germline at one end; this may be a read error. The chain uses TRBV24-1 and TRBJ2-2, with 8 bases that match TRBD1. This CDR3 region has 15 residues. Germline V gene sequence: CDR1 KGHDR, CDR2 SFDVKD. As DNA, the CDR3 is TGTGCCACCGGTGATTACCAGGGGGCGTCCGGGGAGCTGTTTTTT. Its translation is CATGDYQGASGELFF.

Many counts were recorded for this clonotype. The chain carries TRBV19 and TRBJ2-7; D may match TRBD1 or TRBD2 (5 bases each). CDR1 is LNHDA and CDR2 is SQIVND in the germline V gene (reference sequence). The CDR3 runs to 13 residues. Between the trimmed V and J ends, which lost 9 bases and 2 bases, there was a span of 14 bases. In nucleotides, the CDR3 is TGTGCCAGCCGTCGGGACCAGCCCTACGAGCAGTACTTC. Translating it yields CASRRDQPYEQYF.

This CDR3 reads CASSIGGPNTEAFF. The CDR3 DNA reads TGTGCCAGTAGTATCGGGGGGCCGAACACTGAAGCTTTCTTT. The chain uses TRBV19 and TRBJ1-1; a weak D match, TRBD1 (6 bases). V lost 3 bases and J lost 1, with 9 bases in between. CDR3 size: 14 residues. CDR1 and CDR2 from the germline V gene are LNHDA and SQIVND (reference sequence).

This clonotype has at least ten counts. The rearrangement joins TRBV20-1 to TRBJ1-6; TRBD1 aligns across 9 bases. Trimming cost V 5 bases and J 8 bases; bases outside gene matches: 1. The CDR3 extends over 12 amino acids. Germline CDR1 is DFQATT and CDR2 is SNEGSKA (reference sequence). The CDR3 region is CSAGDRDSPLHF. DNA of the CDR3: TGCAGTGCTGGGGACAGGGATTCACCCCTCCACTTT.

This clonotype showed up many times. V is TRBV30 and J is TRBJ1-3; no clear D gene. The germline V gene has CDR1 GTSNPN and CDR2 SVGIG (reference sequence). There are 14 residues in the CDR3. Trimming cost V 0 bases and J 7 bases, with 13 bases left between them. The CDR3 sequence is CAWSVKLVFNTIYF. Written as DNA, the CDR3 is TGTGCCTGGAGTGTCAAATTAGTGTTCAACACCATATATTTT.

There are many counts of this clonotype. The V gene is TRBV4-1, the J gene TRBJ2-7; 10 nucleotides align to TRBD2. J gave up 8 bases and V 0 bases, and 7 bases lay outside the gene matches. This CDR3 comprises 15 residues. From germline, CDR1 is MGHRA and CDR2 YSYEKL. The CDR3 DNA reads TGCGCCAGCAGCCAAGAATCTAGCGGGAGCCTCAAGCAGTACTTC. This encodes CASSQESSGSLKQYF.

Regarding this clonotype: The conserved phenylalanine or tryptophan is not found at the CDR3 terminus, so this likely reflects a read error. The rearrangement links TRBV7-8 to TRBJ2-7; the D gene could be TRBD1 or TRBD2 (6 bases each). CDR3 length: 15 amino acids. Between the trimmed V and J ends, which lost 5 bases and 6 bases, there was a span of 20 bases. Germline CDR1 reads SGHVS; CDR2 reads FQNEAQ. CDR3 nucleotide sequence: TGTGCCAGCAGCCCCCGAGGGGGGATCCAGGCCGAGCAGTACTCC. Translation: CASSPRGGIQAEQYS.

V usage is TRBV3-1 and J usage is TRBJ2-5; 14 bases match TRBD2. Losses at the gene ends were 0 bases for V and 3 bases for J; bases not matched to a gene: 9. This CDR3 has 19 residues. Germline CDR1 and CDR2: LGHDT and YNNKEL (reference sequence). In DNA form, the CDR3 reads TGTGCCAGCAGCCAAGATCGTCGACTAGCGGGAGGGCCAAAAGAGACCCAGTACTTC. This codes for CASSQDRRLAGGPKETQYF.

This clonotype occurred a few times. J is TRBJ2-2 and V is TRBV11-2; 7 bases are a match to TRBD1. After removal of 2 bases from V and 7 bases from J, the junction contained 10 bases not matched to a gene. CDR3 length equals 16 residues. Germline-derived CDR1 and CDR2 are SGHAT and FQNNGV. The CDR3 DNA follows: TGTGCCAGCAGCTTAAGGGGAACAGGGGCGAGCGGGGAGCTGTTTTTT. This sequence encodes CASSLRGTGASGELFF.

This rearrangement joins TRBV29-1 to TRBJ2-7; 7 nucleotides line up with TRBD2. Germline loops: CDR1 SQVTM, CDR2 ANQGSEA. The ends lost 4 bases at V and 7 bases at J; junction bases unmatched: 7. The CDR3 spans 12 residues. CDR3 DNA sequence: TGCAGCGTTGGAGGGAGGGCGTGGGAGCAGTACTTC. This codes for CSVGGRAWEQYF.

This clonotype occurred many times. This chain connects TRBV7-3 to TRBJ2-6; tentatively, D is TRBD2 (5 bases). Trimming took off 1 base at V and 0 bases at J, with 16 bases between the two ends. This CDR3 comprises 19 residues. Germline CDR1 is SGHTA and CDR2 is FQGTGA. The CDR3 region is CASSLKTSGTSSGANVLTF. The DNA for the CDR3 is TGTGCCAGCAGCTTAAAAACATCGGGAACGTCCTCTGGGGCCAACGTCCTGACTTTC.

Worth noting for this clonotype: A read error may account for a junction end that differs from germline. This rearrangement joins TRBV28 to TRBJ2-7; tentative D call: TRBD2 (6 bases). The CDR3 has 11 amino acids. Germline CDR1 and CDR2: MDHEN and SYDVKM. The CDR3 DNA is TGTGCCAGCAGTGAGGCGGGAACGAGGGACTTC. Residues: CASSEAGTRDF.

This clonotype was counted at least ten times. CDR3 nucleotide sequence: TGTGCCAGCAGCACAGGACAGACCCAAGAGACCCAGTACTTC. Translated, it gives CASSTGQTQETQYF. The J gene is TRBJ2-5, the V gene TRBV25-1; maybe TRBD1 (6 bases). The CDR3 has 14 amino acids. Germline V CDR1 and CDR2: MGHDK, SYGVNS. V was clipped by 6 bases and J by 1 base, with 12 bases between them. The whole variable domain, filled in from reference TRBV25-1 and TRBJ2-5, reads EADIYQTPRYLVIGTGKKITLECSQTMGHDKMYWYQQDPGMELHLIHYSYGVNSTEKGDLSSESTVSRIRTEHFPLTLESARPSHTSQYLCASSTGQTQETQYFGPGTRLLVL.

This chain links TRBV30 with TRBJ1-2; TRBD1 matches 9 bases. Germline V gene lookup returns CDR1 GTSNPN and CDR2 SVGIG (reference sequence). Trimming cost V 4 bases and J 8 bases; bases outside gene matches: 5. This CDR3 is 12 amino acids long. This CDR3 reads CAWNRDRDGYTF. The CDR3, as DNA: TGTGCCTGGAACCGGGACAGGGACGGCTACACCTTC.

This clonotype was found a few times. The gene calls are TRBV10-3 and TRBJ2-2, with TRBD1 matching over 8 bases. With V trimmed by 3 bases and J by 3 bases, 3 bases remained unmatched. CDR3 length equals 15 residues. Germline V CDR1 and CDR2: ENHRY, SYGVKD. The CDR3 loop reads CAISDRGRDTGELFF. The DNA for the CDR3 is TGTGCCATCAGTGACAGGGGGCGCGACACCGGGGAGCTGTTTTTT.

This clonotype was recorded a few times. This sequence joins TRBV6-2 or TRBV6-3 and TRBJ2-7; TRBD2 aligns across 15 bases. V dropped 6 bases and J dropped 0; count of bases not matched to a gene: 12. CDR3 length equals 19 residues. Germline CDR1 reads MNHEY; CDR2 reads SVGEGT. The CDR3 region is CASRSGLAGGAWGSYEQYF. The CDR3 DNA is TGTGCCAGCAGATCCGGACTAGCGGGAGGGGCCTGGGGCTCCTACGAGCAGTACTTC.

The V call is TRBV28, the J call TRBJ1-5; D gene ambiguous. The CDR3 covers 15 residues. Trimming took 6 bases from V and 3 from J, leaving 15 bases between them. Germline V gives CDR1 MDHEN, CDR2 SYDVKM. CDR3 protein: CASSYTGGFNQPQHF. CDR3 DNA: TGTGCCAGCAGCTATACGGGCGGATTCAATCAGCCCCAGCATTTT.